This entry describes one T cell receptor beta chain. The data derive from a study of blood T cell repertoires in COVID-19. Whole-study context: Samples taken during acute and convalescent COVID-19 were collected in the United States, Italy and Spain.

V lost 4 bases and J lost 2; bases outside the gene matches: 6. The CDR3 covers 14 residues. CDR1 and CDR2 (germline): SGHRS, YFSETQ. Measured with immunoSEQ multiplex PCR; TCRdb has only the in-frame clones, and not every one. The sample gives approximately 300,000 clones, 80% to 95% of which show up once; less than 20% is in the top ten. The rearrangement uses TRBV5-1 and TRBJ2-7; the match to TRBD1 covers 7 bases. Specimen: PBMCs or T cells enriched from blood (not recorded which). This TCR derives from a woman younger than 45 who had recovered from COVID-19. The CDR3 region is CASSLGTAAYEQYF. CDR3 coding DNA: TGCGCCAGCAGCCTCGGGACAGCCGCCTACGAGCAGTACTTC.